These 17 T cell receptor beta chains were sequenced from one sample in a study of T-cell reconstitution after alpha-beta-depleted transplantation in children. Unique molecular identifiers were incorporated when the TCRbeta library was constructed. TCRdb used MiXCR to reprocess the PCR reads, holding one entry per CDR3 protein. The sample yields about 980,000 distinct CDR3 sequences, about 29% seen once. Source: PBMCs, mostly from graft donor cells, taken 360 days after TCRalphabeta/CD19-depleted stem cell transplant. The receptors shown here come from a boy less than two years old who had a stem cell transplant for SCID, so the T cells may come from the graft donor.

This clonotype was recorded many times. This chain uses TRBV5-1 with TRBJ2-3; tentatively, D is TRBD2 (5 bases). CDR3 size: 14 residues. Trimming took off 2 bases at V and 1 base at J, with 8 bases between the two ends. Germline V gives CDR1 SGHRS, CDR2 YFSETQ. CDR3 amino acids: CASSFSGGTDTQYF. The CDR3 bases are TGCGCCAGCAGCTTTTCCGGGGGCACAGATACGCAGTATTTT.

This clonotype turned up a few times. The chain has TRBV4-2 and TRBJ2-7, with TRBD1 as a possible D gene (6 bases). V was clipped by 0 bases and J by 2 bases, with 14 bases between them. CDR1 is LGHNA, CDR2 YNFKEQ, per germline. The CDR3 consists of 16 residues. CDR3 sequence: CASSQELTDSPYEQYF. CDR3 nucleotides: TGTGCCAGCAGCCAAGAGTTGACGGACAGTCCCTACGAGCAGTACTTC.

This clonotype was detected only a few times. The V call is TRBV7-8, the J call TRBJ2-1, with no clear D. Trimming left V 3 bases short and J 4 bases short, with 10 bases between. The CDR3 runs 14 residues. CDR1 SGHVS and CDR2 FQNEAQ come from the germline V gene. The CDR3 spells CASSLSAAYNEQFF. Written as DNA, the CDR3 is TGTGCCAGCAGCTTGTCAGCAGCGTACAATGAGCAGTTCTTC. Looking up the rest from reference TRBV7-8 and TRBJ2-1 gives the full variable domain: GAGVSQSPRYKVAKRGQDVALRCDPISGHVSLFWYQQALGQGPEFLTYFQNEAQLDKSGLPSDRFFAERPEGSVSTLKIQRTQQEDSAVYLCASSLSAAYNEQFFGPGTRLTVL.

This clonotype was seen a handful of times. The chain uses TRBV20-1 and TRBJ1-1; 8 bases are a match to TRBD1. V shed 3 bases and J 5 bases; nucleotides not matched to a gene: 5. This CDR3 spans 13 amino acids. CDR1 and CDR2 from the germline V gene are DFQATT and SNEGSKA (reference sequence). The CDR3 DNA reads TGCAGTGCTAGGGCAGGGGGCGAAACTGAAGCTTTCTTT. Amino acids: CSARAGGETEAFF.

The chain combines TRBV11-2 with TRBJ1-1, with 7 bases fitting TRBD1. The CDR3 runs to 13 residues. J gave up 3 bases and V 5 bases, and 3 bases lay outside the gene matches. Germline CDR1 is SGHAT and CDR2 is FQNNGV. CDR3 nucleotides: TGTGCCAGCAGCCAGGGGGTCCACACTGAAGCTTTCTTT. This codes for CASSQGVHTEAFF.

This clonotype was observed a few times. CDR3 nucleotide sequence: TGTGCCTGGAGTGGGGTGGGCAGGGGGCGCAATGAGCAGTTCTTC. It codes for CAWSGVGRGRNEQFF. V is TRBV30 and J is TRBJ2-1; 8 bases agree with TRBD1. The length of the CDR3 is 15 residues. Germline lookup yields CDR1 GTSNPN and CDR2 SVGIG (reference sequence). V shed 1 base and J 6 bases; nucleotides not matched to a gene: 8.

The V gene is TRBV24-1, the J gene TRBJ1-5; 9 nucleotides line up with TRBD1. Germline V lookup: CDR1 KGHDR, CDR2 SFDVKD. CDR3 length: 15 residues. J lost 5 bases, V lost 9 bases, and 10 bases had no gene match. The CDR3 nucleotides are TGTGCCACCCAAACAGGGGGCAGAGATGATCAGCCCCAGCATTTT. This encodes CATQTGGRDDQPQHF.

CDR3 loop: CASTFATEAFF. The DNA of the CDR3 is TGTGCCAGCACCTTCGCCACTGAAGCTTTCTTT. The chain combines TRBV12-3 or TRBV12-4 with TRBJ1-1; D gene unclear. V was pared by 7 bases and J by 4 bases, with 7 bases between. The CDR3 is made up of 11 amino acids.

This chain joins TRBV12-3 or TRBV12-4 and TRBJ1-4, with D possibly TRBD1 on 5 matching bases. The germline V and J ends were trimmed by 1 base and 8 bases, with 8 bases remaining between them. The CDR3 covers 13 residues. The CDR3, as DNA: TGTGCCAGCAGTTTAGGGGGGGACGAAAAACTGTTTTTT. This sequence encodes CASSLGGDEKLFF.

Only one count was recorded for this clonotype. The chain recombines TRBV4-2 with TRBJ2-3, with 12 bases matching TRBD2. V lost 4 bases to trimming and J lost 2 bases; unmatched junction nucleotides: 10. The V gene's germline CDR1 is LGHNA and CDR2 YNFKEQ. CDR3 length equals 18 residues. The CDR3 sequence is CASSPPGLAGALTDTQYF. The CDR3 region has the DNA TGTGCCAGCAGCCCACCGGGACTAGCGGGCGCCCTCACAGATACGCAGTATTTT.

CDR3 region: CASSLRWDGEAFF. CDR3 bases: TGTGCCAGCAGCCTTAGGTGGGACGGCGAAGCTTTCTTT. This rearrangement joins TRBV7-9 to TRBJ1-1; tentative D call: TRBD1 (5 bases). Trimming stripped 5 bases from V and 8 bases from J, with 15 bases between. The CDR3 totals 13 residues. Germline V gene sequence: CDR1 SEHNR, CDR2 FQNEAQ (reference sequence). The full variable domain, completed using reference TRBV7-9 and TRBJ1-1, is DTGVSQNPRHKITKRGQNVTFRCDPISEHNRLYWYRQTLGQGPEFLTYFQNEAQLEKSRLLSDRFSAERPKGSFSTLEIQRTEQGDSAMYLCASSLRWDGEAFFGQGTRLTVV.

The DNA of the CDR3 is TGTGCCAGCAGTTATGCCAAAGCGGGACTAGTTGGGACAGATACGCAGTATTTT. Translation: CASSYAKAGLVGTDTQYF. V gene TRBV6-2 or TRBV6-3 combines with J gene TRBJ2-3; 8 bases match TRBD2. This CDR3 has 18 residues. V trimming: 3 bases; J trimming: 3 bases; junction bases outside the gene matches: 14. Per the germline V gene, CDR1 is MNHEY and CDR2 is SVGEGT.

The V and J genes are TRBV5-5 and TRBJ2-7; the D is unclear. V was shortened by 0 bases and J by 1 base, with 14 bases between the two germline ends. The CDR3 has 16 residues. From germline, CDR1 is SGHKS and CDR2 YYEKEE (reference sequence). This CDR3 is CASSLGGLSLSYEQYF. The CDR3, as DNA: TGTGCCAGCAGCTTGGGTGGGTTAAGTCTTTCCTACGAGCAGTACTTC.

The chain is built from TRBV5-1 and TRBJ2-5; 9 nucleotides match TRBD2. The CDR3 is 18 residues long. V shed 3 bases and J 5 bases; nucleotides not matched to a gene: 17. The germline V gene encodes CDR1 SGHRS and CDR2 YFSETQ. CDR3 amino acids: CASSYTNRGLATDETQYF. CDR3 sequence (DNA): TGCGCCAGCAGCTACACAAACCGGGGACTAGCAACGGACGAGACCCAGTACTTC.

CDR3 residues: CASSKPRYNEQFF. The CDR3 nucleotides are TGTGCCAGCTCAAAACCCAGATACAATGAGCAGTTCTTC. The rearrangement links TRBV18 to TRBJ2-1; D is unclear. CDR1 KGHSH and CDR2 LQKENI come from the germline V gene. The V end was cut by 5 bases, the J end by 4 bases, with 9 bases between. The CDR3 consists of 13 residues.

In this sample, this clonotype turned up a few times. The rearrangement links TRBV18 to TRBJ2-7, with D uncertain. V lost 2 bases and J 4 bases, leaving 9 bases between the germline ends. From germline, CDR1 is KGHSH and CDR2 LQKENI. The CDR3 is 13 amino acids. The CDR3: CASSPERAYEQYF. Here the CDR3 DNA reads TGTGCCAGCTCACCAGAGAGAGCGTACGAGCAGTACTTC.

The chain couples TRBV5-4 to TRBJ1-1; the D is unclear. The V gene lost 0 bases and the J gene lost 5 bases, with 8 bases spanning the gap. The length of the CDR3 is 13 residues. The germline gives CDR1 SGHNT, CDR2 YYREEE (reference sequence). DNA for the CDR3: TGTGCCAGCAGCTTGGGGTCAGAAACTGAAGCTTTCTTT. Residues: CASSLGSETEAFF.